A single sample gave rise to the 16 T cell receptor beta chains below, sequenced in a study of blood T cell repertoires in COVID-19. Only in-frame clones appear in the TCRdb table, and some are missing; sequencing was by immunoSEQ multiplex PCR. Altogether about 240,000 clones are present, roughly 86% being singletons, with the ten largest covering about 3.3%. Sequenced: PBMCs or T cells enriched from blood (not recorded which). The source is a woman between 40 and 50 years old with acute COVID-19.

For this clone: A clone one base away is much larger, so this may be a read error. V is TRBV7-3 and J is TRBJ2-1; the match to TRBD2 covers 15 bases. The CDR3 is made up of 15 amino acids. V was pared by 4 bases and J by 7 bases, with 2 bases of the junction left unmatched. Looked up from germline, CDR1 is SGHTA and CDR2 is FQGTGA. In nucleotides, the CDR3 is TGTGCCAGCAGCTGGGGGACTAGCGGGAGGAATGAGCAGTTCTTC. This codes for CASSWGTSGRNEQFF. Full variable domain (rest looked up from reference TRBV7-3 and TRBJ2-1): GAGVSQTPSNKVTEKGKYVELRCDPISGHTALYWYRQSLGQGPEFLIYFQGTGAADDSGLPNDRFFAVRPEGSVSTLKIQRTERGDSAVYLCASSWGTSGRNEQFFGPGTRLTVL.

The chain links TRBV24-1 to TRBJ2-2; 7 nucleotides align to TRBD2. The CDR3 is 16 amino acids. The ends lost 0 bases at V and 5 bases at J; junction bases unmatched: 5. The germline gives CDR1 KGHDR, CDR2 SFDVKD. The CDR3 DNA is TGTGCCACCAGTGATTTGGAGCGGGGAGAAACCGGGGAGCTGTTTTTT. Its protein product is CATSDLERGETGELFF.

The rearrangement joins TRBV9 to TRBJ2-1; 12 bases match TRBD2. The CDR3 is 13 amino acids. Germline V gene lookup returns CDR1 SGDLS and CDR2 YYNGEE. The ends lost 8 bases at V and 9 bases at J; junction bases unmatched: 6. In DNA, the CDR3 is TGTGCCAGGACTAGCGGGAGATCAGGTGAGCAGTTCTTC. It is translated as CARTSGRSGEQFF.

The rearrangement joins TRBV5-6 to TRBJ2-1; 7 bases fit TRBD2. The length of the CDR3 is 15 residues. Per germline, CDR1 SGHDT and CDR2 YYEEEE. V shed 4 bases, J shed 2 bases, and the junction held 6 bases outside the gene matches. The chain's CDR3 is CASSRLADTYNEQFF. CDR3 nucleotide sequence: TGTGCCAGCAGCCGTCTAGCGGATACCTACAATGAGCAGTTCTTC.

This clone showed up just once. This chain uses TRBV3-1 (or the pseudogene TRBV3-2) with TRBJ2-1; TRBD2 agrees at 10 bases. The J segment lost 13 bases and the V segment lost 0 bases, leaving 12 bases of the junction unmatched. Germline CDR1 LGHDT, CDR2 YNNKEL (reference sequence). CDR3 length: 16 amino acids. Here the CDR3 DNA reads TGTGCCAGCAGCCAAGATCAAGATACTAGCGGGATAGGTCAGTTCTTC. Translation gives CASSQDQDTSGIGQFF.

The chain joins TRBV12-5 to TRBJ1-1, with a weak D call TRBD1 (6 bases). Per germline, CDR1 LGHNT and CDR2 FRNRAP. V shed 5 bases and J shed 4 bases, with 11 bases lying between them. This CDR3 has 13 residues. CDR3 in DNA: TGTGCTAGTGGTGGCACAGGGATCACTGAAGCTTTCTTT. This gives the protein CASGGTGITEAFF.

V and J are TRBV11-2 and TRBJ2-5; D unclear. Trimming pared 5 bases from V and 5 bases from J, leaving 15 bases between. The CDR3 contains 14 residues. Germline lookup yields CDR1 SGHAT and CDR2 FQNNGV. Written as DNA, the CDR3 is TGTGCCAGCAGCCCGACATCTTTCTTGGAGACCCAGTACTTC. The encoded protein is CASSPTSFLETQYF. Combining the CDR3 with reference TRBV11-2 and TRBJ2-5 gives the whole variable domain EAGVAQSPRYKIIEKRQSVAFWCNPISGHATLYWYQQILGQGPKLLIQFQNNGVVDDSQLPKDRFSAERLKGVDSTLKIQPAKLEDSAVYLCASSPTSFLETQYFGPGTRLLVL.

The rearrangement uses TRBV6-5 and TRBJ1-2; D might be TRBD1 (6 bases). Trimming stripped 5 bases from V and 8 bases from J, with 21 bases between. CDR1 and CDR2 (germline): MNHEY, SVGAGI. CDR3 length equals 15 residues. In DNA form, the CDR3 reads TGTGCCAGCAGTCCTGCGGGGGGCCAGGGTTTGGGCTACACCTTC. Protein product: CASSPAGGQGLGYTF.

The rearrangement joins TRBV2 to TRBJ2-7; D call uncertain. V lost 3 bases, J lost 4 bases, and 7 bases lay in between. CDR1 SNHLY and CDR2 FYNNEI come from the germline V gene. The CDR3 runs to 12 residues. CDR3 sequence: CASSDFLYEQYF. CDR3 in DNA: TGTGCCAGCAGTGATTTCCTGTACGAGCAGTACTTC.

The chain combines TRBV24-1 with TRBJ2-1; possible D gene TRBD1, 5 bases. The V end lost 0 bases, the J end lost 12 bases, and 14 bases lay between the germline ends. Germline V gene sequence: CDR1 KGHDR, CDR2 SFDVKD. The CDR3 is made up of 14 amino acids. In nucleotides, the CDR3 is TGTGCCACCAGTGATTTGGCAGGGTCCCCCGGGCAGTTCTTC. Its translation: CATSDLAGSPGQFF.

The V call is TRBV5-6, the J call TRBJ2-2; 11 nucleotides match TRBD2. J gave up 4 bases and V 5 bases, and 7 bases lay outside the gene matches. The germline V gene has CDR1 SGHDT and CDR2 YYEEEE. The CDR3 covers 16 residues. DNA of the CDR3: TGTGCCAGCAGACTATTGGGACTAGCGGTCACCGGGGAGCTGTTTTTT. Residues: CASRLLGLAVTGELFF.

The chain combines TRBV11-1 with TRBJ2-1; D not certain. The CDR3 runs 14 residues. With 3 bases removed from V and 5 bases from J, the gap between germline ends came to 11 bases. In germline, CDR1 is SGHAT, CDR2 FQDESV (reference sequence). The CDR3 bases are TGTGCCAGCAGCTTTTCGGGTGTAAACAATGAGCAGTTCTTC. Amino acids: CASSFSGVNNEQFF.

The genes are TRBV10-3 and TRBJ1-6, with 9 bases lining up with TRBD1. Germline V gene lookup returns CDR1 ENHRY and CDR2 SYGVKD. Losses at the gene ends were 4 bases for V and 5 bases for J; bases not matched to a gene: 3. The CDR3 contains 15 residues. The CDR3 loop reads CAISVRDRDNSPLHF. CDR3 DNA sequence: TGTGCCATCAGTGTACGGGACAGGGATAATTCACCCCTCCACTTT.

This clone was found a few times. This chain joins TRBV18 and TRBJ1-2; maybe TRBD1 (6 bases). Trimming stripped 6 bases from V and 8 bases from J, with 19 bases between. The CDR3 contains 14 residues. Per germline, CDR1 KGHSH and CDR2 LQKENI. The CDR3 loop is CASSPESSGEGYTF. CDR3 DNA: TGTGCCAGCTCCCCGGAGTCTTCAGGGGAGGGCTACACCTTC.

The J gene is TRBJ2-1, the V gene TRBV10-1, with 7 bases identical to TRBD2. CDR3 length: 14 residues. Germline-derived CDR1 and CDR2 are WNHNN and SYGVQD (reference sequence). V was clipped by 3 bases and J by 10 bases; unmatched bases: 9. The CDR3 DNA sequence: TGCGCCAGCAGTGATGGGGGGGACTCCCAAGAGCAGTTCTTC. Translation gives CASSDGGDSQEQFF.

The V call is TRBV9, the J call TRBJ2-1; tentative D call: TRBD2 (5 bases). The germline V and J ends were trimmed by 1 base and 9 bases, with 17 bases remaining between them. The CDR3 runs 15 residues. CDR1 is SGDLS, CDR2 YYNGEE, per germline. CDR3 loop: CASSVTETPEGEQFF. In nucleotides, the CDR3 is TGTGCCAGCAGCGTAACTGAGACCCCCGAGGGTGAGCAGTTCTTC.